Sequencing of this T cell receptor (beta chain) was carried out in a study of shared clonotypes between healthy human individuals. The V gene's germline CDR1 is SGHRS and CDR2 YFSETQ. This CDR3 is 18 amino acids long. The ends lost 1 base at V and 0 bases at J; junction bases unmatched: 6. Sequencing used immunoSEQ multiplex PCR; TCRdb keeps in-frame clones, though not all of them. The sample shows around 1.1 million clones, roughly 77% of them seen only once. This receptor was taken from a man aged 18 to 29 in good health. Some clones in this sample may be carry-over from other donors' samples. Sequencing used memory CD4+ T cells from PBMCs. Subset in this sample: CD45RA-negative fraction. The rearrangement links TRBV5-1 to TRBJ2-3; TRBD2 agrees at 12 bases. CDR3 amino acids: CASSLSLAGGISTDTQYF. Here the CDR3 DNA reads TGCGCCAGCAGCTTGAGTCTAGCGGGAGGGATTAGCACAGATACGCAGTATTTT.